This is a list of T cell receptor beta chains from one sample in a study of T cells in Graves' hyperthyroidism and ophthalmopathy. MiXCR was run by TCRdb on the multiplex PCR reads, yielding one entry per CDR3 protein. Of nearly 750,000 distinct CDR3 sequences listed, about 35% are singletons. Sample: blood. The receptors stem from a woman in her thirties or forties with Graves' hyperthyroidism. Both conserved end residues are part of each CDR3. The order of the fields is D gene, CDR3 length, V gene, clone size, J gene, CDR3 DNA, CDR3 protein. D genes are given only for firm matches. Clone size is not always given. Where it is, it says once, few, many or a class for expanded clones.

d_call: .; cdr3_length: 14; v_call: TRBV7-9; clone_size: few; j_call: TRBJ2-3; cdr3_nt: TGTGCCAGCGGATTGACCGGGGGCACAGATACGCAGTATTTT; cdr3_aa: CASGLTGGTDTQYF
d_call: TRBD1; cdr3_length: 15; v_call: TRBV10-3; clone_size: .; j_call: TRBJ1-2; cdr3_nt: TGTGCCAGCAGTAGACAGACAGGGGATGACTATGGCTACACCTTC; cdr3_aa: CASSRQTGDDYGYTF
d_call: TRBD2; cdr3_length: 15; v_call: TRBV10-3; clone_size: .; j_call: TRBJ2-7; cdr3_nt: TGTGCCATCAGTGTCCAACAGCGGGGGGCCTACGAGCAGTACTTC; cdr3_aa: CAISVQQRGAYEQYF
d_call: .; cdr3_length: 18; v_call: TRBV20-1; clone_size: few; j_call: TRBJ2-5; cdr3_nt: TGCAGTGCTAGAGCCCCACGCGGGACACACCAGGCCGGAGAGACCCAGTACTTC; cdr3_aa: CSARAPRGTHQAGETQYF
d_call: TRBD1; cdr3_length: 16; v_call: TRBV7-9; clone_size: many; j_call: TRBJ1-5; cdr3_nt: TGTGCCAGCAGCCTTCTGGGACAGGGGGTTGATCAGCCCCAGCATTTT; cdr3_aa: CASSLLGQGVDQPQHF
d_call: .; cdr3_length: 15; v_call: TRBV7-9; clone_size: .; j_call: TRBJ2-2; cdr3_nt: TGTGCCAGCAGCCCCCAAGGGGGTCTCACCGGGGAGCTGTTTTTT; cdr3_aa: CASSPQGGLTGELFF
d_call: TRBD2; cdr3_length: 17; v_call: TRBV7-9; clone_size: few; j_call: TRBJ2-2; cdr3_nt: TGTGCCAGCAGCCCGGGGACTAGCGGCCTAGGGACCGGGGAGCTGTTTTTT; cdr3_aa: CASSPGTSGLGTGELFF
d_call: TRBD1; cdr3_length: 15; v_call: TRBV15; clone_size: many; j_call: TRBJ1-2; cdr3_nt: TGTGCCACCAGCAGAGACCTCGACAGGGCTGGTGGCTACACCTTC; cdr3_aa: CATSRDLDRAGGYTF
d_call: .; cdr3_length: 14; v_call: TRBV7-9; clone_size: many; j_call: TRBJ2-5; cdr3_nt: TGTGCCAGCAGCCGCGGACAGCACCAAGAGACCCAGTACTTC; cdr3_aa: CASSRGQHQETQYF
d_call: .; cdr3_length: 12; v_call: TRBV20-1; clone_size: many; j_call: TRBJ2-7; cdr3_nt: TGCAGTGCTAGACTTACTGGCGGAGAGCAGTACTTC; cdr3_aa: CSARLTGGEQYF
d_call: TRBD1; cdr3_length: 17; v_call: TRBV10-3; clone_size: .; j_call: TRBJ2-5; cdr3_nt: TGTGCCATCAGTGAGTCGAAGGGGACAGGGAGCGAGGTGACCCAGTACTTC; cdr3_aa: CAISESKGTGSEVTQYF
d_call: .; cdr3_length: 12; v_call: TRBV6-2/TRBV6-3; clone_size: few; j_call: TRBJ2-7; cdr3_nt: TGTGCCAGCAGTTACTCCTCAAACGAGCAGTACTTC; cdr3_aa: CASSYSSNEQYF
d_call: TRBD1; cdr3_length: 14; v_call: TRBV4-3; clone_size: .; j_call: TRBJ2-7; cdr3_nt: TGCGCCAGCAGCGCCGGGACAGTTACCTACGAGCAGTACTTC; cdr3_aa: CASSAGTVTYEQYF
d_call: .; cdr3_length: 14; v_call: TRBV2; clone_size: .; j_call: TRBJ2-6; cdr3_nt: TGTGCCAGCAAAACGCAGGCCGGGGCCAACGTCCTGACTTTC; cdr3_aa: CASKTQAGANVLTF
d_call: TRBD2; cdr3_length: 14; v_call: TRBV2; clone_size: many; j_call: TRBJ2-2; cdr3_nt: TGTGCCAGCATCGGCGGGGGGGTAGGCGGGGAGCTGTTTTTT; cdr3_aa: CASIGGGVGGELFF
d_call: .; cdr3_length: 13; v_call: TRBV29-1; clone_size: many; j_call: TRBJ1-1; cdr3_nt: TGCAGCGTTCACGGGCAGATTAACACTGAAGCTTTCTTT; cdr3_aa: CSVHGQINTEAFF
d_call: .; cdr3_length: 15; v_call: TRBV5-6; clone_size: .; j_call: TRBJ1-1; cdr3_nt: TGTGCCAGCAGCCGGACCGGGGGTCTAAGGGCTGAAGCTTTCTTT; cdr3_aa: CASSRTGGLRAEAFF
d_call: .; cdr3_length: 17; v_call: TRBV9; clone_size: few; j_call: TRBJ1-3; cdr3_nt: TGTGCCAGCAGCGTAGGCCGGCATATGAGCTCTGGAAACACCATATATTTT; cdr3_aa: CASSVGRHMSSGNTIYF
d_call: .; cdr3_length: 14; v_call: TRBV5-6; clone_size: .; j_call: TRBJ2-2; cdr3_nt: TGTGCCAGCAGCTTGAATCAGCGGACCGGGGAGCTGTTTTTT; cdr3_aa: CASSLNQRTGELFF
d_call: .; cdr3_length: 18; v_call: TRBV19; clone_size: .; j_call: TRBJ1-5; cdr3_nt: TGTGCCAGTAGTATAGATGATCACAGGGCGGGTAGCAATCAGCCCCAGCATTTT; cdr3_aa: CASSIDDHRAGSNQPQHF
d_call: .; cdr3_length: 14; v_call: TRBV29-1; clone_size: .; j_call: TRBJ2-7; cdr3_nt: TGCAGCGTTGTGGTTACTCGCTCCTACAATGAGCAGTACTTC; cdr3_aa: CSVVVTRSYNEQYF
d_call: .; cdr3_length: 15; v_call: TRBV29-1; clone_size: .; j_call: TRBJ2-1; cdr3_nt: TGCAGCGTTCCAACGGGGGACTGGTTTTTCAATGAGCAGTTCTTC; cdr3_aa: CSVPTGDWFFNEQFF
d_call: TRBD1; cdr3_length: 18; v_call: TRBV11-2; clone_size: .; j_call: TRBJ1-6; cdr3_nt: TGTGCCAGCAGCTCCCAGACCCCGACAGGGGGCGAGTATTCACCCCTCCACTTT; cdr3_aa: CASSSQTPTGGEYSPLHF
d_call: .; cdr3_length: 13; v_call: TRBV7-2; clone_size: many; j_call: TRBJ1-2; cdr3_nt: TGCGCCAGCAGCCAAGTAGCAGGCTCCGGCTACACCTTC; cdr3_aa: CASSQVAGSGYTF
d_call: .; cdr3_length: 16; v_call: TRBV6-6; clone_size: .; j_call: TRBJ1-2; cdr3_nt: TGTGCCAGCAGCCCGGTGGGAGGGGTAGCTAACTATGGCTACACCTTC; cdr3_aa: CASSPVGGVANYGYTF
d_call: .; cdr3_length: 18; v_call: TRBV11-1; clone_size: once; j_call: TRBJ1-4; cdr3_nt: TGTGCCAGCAGCCGAGGACTCATGGGCAGGCCTGCTAATGAAAAACTGTTTTTT; cdr3_aa: CASSRGLMGRPANEKLFF
d_call: .; cdr3_length: 12; v_call: TRBV7-9; clone_size: .; j_call: TRBJ1-5; cdr3_nt: TGTGCCAGCAGCTTATGGTTAGGGCTAGAGCATTTT; cdr3_aa: CASSLWLGLEHF
d_call: .; cdr3_length: 15; v_call: TRBV4-1; clone_size: few; j_call: TRBJ1-5; cdr3_nt: TGCGCCAGCAGCCAAGATGGCGGAATCGGCCAGCCCCAGCATTTT; cdr3_aa: CASSQDGGIGQPQHF
d_call: .; cdr3_length: 13; v_call: TRBV12-3/TRBV12-4; clone_size: .; j_call: TRBJ2-7; cdr3_nt: TGTGCCAGCGTGCGGCGGGGATTATACGAGCAGTACTTC; cdr3_aa: CASVRRGLYEQYF
d_call: .; cdr3_length: 14; v_call: TRBV27; clone_size: .; j_call: TRBJ1-4; cdr3_nt: TGTGCCAGCAGTTTATATCGGGGAGGGGAAAAACTGTTTTTT; cdr3_aa: CASSLYRGGEKLFF
d_call: .; cdr3_length: 16; v_call: TRBV14; clone_size: .; j_call: TRBJ1-2; cdr3_nt: TGTGCCAGCAGCCTAAGCCCAGGACAGTGGGACTATGGCTACACCTTC; cdr3_aa: CASSLSPGQWDYGYTF
d_call: .; cdr3_length: 13; v_call: TRBV2; clone_size: many; j_call: TRBJ2-7; cdr3_nt: TGTGCCAGCAGGGCGGGATCTTCCTACGAGCAGTACTTC; cdr3_aa: CASRAGSSYEQYF
d_call: TRBD1; cdr3_length: 15; v_call: TRBV6-5; clone_size: few; j_call: TRBJ1-2; cdr3_nt: TGTGCCAGCAGTTACTCGCACAGGGGTTTGAATGGCTACACCTTC; cdr3_aa: CASSYSHRGLNGYTF
d_call: .; cdr3_length: 13; v_call: TRBV5-8; clone_size: many; j_call: TRBJ1-6; cdr3_nt: TGTGCCAGCAGCTTTCCAGGGCGATCACCCCTCCACTTT; cdr3_aa: CASSFPGRSPLHF
d_call: .; cdr3_length: 15; v_call: TRBV12-3/TRBV12-4; clone_size: many; j_call: TRBJ1-6; cdr3_nt: TGTGCCAGCAGTTTCGTGTCGGCACTGGGAGGGCCCCTCCACTTT; cdr3_aa: CASSFVSALGGPLHF
d_call: .; cdr3_length: 13; v_call: TRBV10-3; clone_size: many; j_call: TRBJ1-2; cdr3_nt: TGTGCCATCTCGGGCCTTGGGGACTATGGCTACACCTTC; cdr3_aa: CAISGLGDYGYTF
d_call: .; cdr3_length: 16; v_call: TRBV29-1; clone_size: .; j_call: TRBJ2-3; cdr3_nt: TGCAGCGTTGAACCGACAGGCGCTAGGATAACAGATACGCAGTATTTT; cdr3_aa: CSVEPTGARITDTQYF
d_call: TRBD1; cdr3_length: 15; v_call: TRBV19; clone_size: few; j_call: TRBJ2-7; cdr3_nt: TGTGCCAGTAGTATCATTCTGGACAGGGCCTACGAGCAGTACTTC; cdr3_aa: CASSIILDRAYEQYF
d_call: .; cdr3_length: 12; v_call: TRBV7-2; clone_size: many; j_call: TRBJ1-2; cdr3_nt: TGTGCCAGCAGCCTCCGACCACATGGCTACACCTTC; cdr3_aa: CASSLRPHGYTF
d_call: .; cdr3_length: 14; v_call: TRBV29-1; clone_size: .; j_call: TRBJ2-2; cdr3_nt: TGCAGCGTTTCGGTCGTATCGAACACCGGGGAGCTGTTTTTT; cdr3_aa: CSVSVVSNTGELFF
d_call: .; cdr3_length: 14; v_call: TRBV11-3; clone_size: few; j_call: TRBJ2-7; cdr3_nt: TGTGCCAGCAGCGATTTTGGAGCGCCCTACGAGCAGTACTTC; cdr3_aa: CASSDFGAPYEQYF
d_call: TRBD1; cdr3_length: 17; v_call: TRBV11-2; clone_size: .; j_call: TRBJ1-3; cdr3_nt: TGTGCCAGCAGCTTTTCTGCAGGGGGATCCTATGGAAACACCATATATTTT; cdr3_aa: CASSFSAGGSYGNTIYF
d_call: TRBD1; cdr3_length: 15; v_call: TRBV7-9; clone_size: few; j_call: TRBJ1-1; cdr3_nt: TGTGCCAGCAGCTCGGGACAGGGGGTGAACACTGAAGCTTTCTTT; cdr3_aa: CASSSGQGVNTEAFF
d_call: TRBD1; cdr3_length: 17; v_call: TRBV19; clone_size: .; j_call: TRBJ2-7; cdr3_nt: TGTGCCAGTAGTACTTTTGTTGGACAGGGGGAGACCTACGAGCAGTACTTC; cdr3_aa: CASSTFVGQGETYEQYF
d_call: TRBD1; cdr3_length: 16; v_call: TRBV25-1; clone_size: few; j_call: TRBJ1-2; cdr3_nt: TGTGCCAGCAGTGAAGGAGGACAGGGGTCTAACTATGGCTACACCTTC; cdr3_aa: CASSEGGQGSNYGYTF
d_call: TRBD1; cdr3_length: 14; v_call: TRBV7-2; clone_size: .; j_call: TRBJ1-2; cdr3_nt: TGTGCCAGCAGCTTTAGACAGGGAAGTGGTGGCTACACCTTC; cdr3_aa: CASSFRQGSGGYTF
d_call: TRBD1; cdr3_length: 15; v_call: TRBV10-1; clone_size: .; j_call: TRBJ2-2; cdr3_nt: TGCGCCAGCAGTGCGGCAGGGGGCCTCACCGGGGAGCTGTTTTTT; cdr3_aa: CASSAAGGLTGELFF
d_call: TRBD1; cdr3_length: 15; v_call: TRBV7-9; clone_size: few; j_call: TRBJ2-7; cdr3_nt: TGTGCCAGCAGTCGCCCCGGGACAGGCCACTACGAGCAGTACTTC; cdr3_aa: CASSRPGTGHYEQYF
d_call: .; cdr3_length: 14; v_call: TRBV6-6; clone_size: .; j_call: TRBJ1-1; cdr3_nt: TGTGCCAGCCTAGGACAGATGGGGAACACTGAAGCTTTCTTT; cdr3_aa: CASLGQMGNTEAFF
d_call: .; cdr3_length: 15; v_call: TRBV7-9; clone_size: few; j_call: TRBJ1-2; cdr3_nt: TGTGCCAGCAGCTTAGATCCCGGGGGCAACTATGGCTACACCTTC; cdr3_aa: CASSLDPGGNYGYTF
d_call: .; cdr3_length: 13; v_call: TRBV2; clone_size: few; j_call: TRBJ1-5; cdr3_nt: TGTGCCAGCAGTGAGTGGATTAATCAGCCCCAGCATTTT; cdr3_aa: CASSEWINQPQHF
d_call: .; cdr3_length: 15; v_call: TRBV2; clone_size: many; j_call: TRBJ2-5; cdr3_nt: TGTGCCAGCAGCCGCGGTAGGACGGTACAAGAGACCCAGTACTTC; cdr3_aa: CASSRGRTVQETQYF
d_call: .; cdr3_length: 13; v_call: TRBV19; clone_size: few; j_call: TRBJ2-7; cdr3_nt: TGTGCCAGTAGTATTGGAGACTCCTACGAGCAGTACTTC; cdr3_aa: CASSIGDSYEQYF
d_call: .; cdr3_length: 16; v_call: TRBV6-5; clone_size: .; j_call: TRBJ1-2; cdr3_nt: TGTGCCAGCCAAACGGCTCTCCAGGCAGGACTCTATGGCTACACCTTC; cdr3_aa: CASQTALQAGLYGYTF
d_call: TRBD1; cdr3_length: 14; v_call: TRBV10-3; clone_size: .; j_call: TRBJ1-5; cdr3_nt: TGTGCCAGCCGGGGCGGAGGGGGCGGGACACCCCAGCATTTT; cdr3_aa: CASRGGGGGTPQHF
d_call: .; cdr3_length: 17; v_call: TRBV7-9; clone_size: .; j_call: TRBJ2-3; cdr3_nt: TGTGCCAGCAGCTTAGCGCTCGGGGGAGGCGGCACAGATACGCAGTATTTT; cdr3_aa: CASSLALGGGGTDTQYF
d_call: .; cdr3_length: 13; v_call: TRBV15; clone_size: many; j_call: TRBJ1-1; cdr3_nt: TGTGCCACGAGCCCTGGGGGGTTTGGTGAAGCTTTCTTT; cdr3_aa: CATSPGGFGEAFF
d_call: TRBD1; cdr3_length: 15; v_call: TRBV7-9; clone_size: .; j_call: TRBJ1-1; cdr3_nt: TGTGCCAGCAGCTTTACACAGGGGGCGAAGATTGAAGCTTTCTTT; cdr3_aa: CASSFTQGAKIEAFF
d_call: TRBD2; cdr3_length: 14; v_call: TRBV7-7; clone_size: few; j_call: TRBJ2-7; cdr3_nt: TGTGCTAGCAGCACCTCCCGCGGGAGTTACGAGCAGTACTTC; cdr3_aa: CASSTSRGSYEQYF
d_call: .; cdr3_length: 15; v_call: TRBV9; clone_size: many; j_call: TRBJ1-1; cdr3_nt: TGTGCCAGCAGCGCACTCGGTTCAGGGGTCAGTGAAGCTTTCTTT; cdr3_aa: CASSALGSGVSEAFF